The 9 T cell receptor beta chains below were found in one sample sequenced in a study of vaccination and CD4 T cells after COVID-19. These receptors have no known antigen. Stated treatment: 10-day PBMC culture with coronavirus spike peptide pools or control peptides (ViraFEST assay). The Oncomine TCR Beta short-read assay was applied to DNA of cultured CD4+ T cells. MiXCR, run by TCRdb on the PCR reads, gives a single entry per CDR3 protein. The sample has some 9,000 distinct CDR3 sequences, about 57% seen once; the top ten hold under 7.5%. The sample comprised CD4+ T cells from blood, cultured in vitro. All receptors derive from a human donor who had recovered from COVID-19.

This clonotype was found a few times. V gene TRBV20-1 combines with J gene TRBJ2-3; D gene uncertain. CDR1 DFQATT and CDR2 SNEGSKA come from the germline V gene (reference sequence). The germline V and J ends were trimmed by 6 bases and 1 base, with 8 bases remaining between them. The CDR3 is 12 residues long. In DNA, the CDR3 is TGCAGTGCCAATGGGGGCACAGATACGCAGTATTTT. Amino acid sequence: CSANGGTDTQYF.

V is TRBV14 and J is TRBJ1-6; D is undetermined. This CDR3 comprises 13 residues. Trimming cost V 4 bases and J 7 bases, with 8 bases left between them. The germline V gene has CDR1 SGHDN and CDR2 FVKESK. CDR3 sequence reads: CASSPAENSPLHF. CDR3 coding DNA: TGTGCCAGCAGCCCCGCGGAGAATTCACCCCTCCACTTT. The variable domain in full, completed from reference TRBV14 and TRBJ1-6, reads EAGVTQFPSHSVIEKGQTVTLRCDPISGHDNLYWYRRVMGKEIKFLLHFVKESKQDESGMPNNRFLAERTGGTYSTLKVQPAELEDSGVYFCASSPAENSPLHFGNGTRLTVT.

The chain links TRBV7-9 to TRBJ1-5; D not resolved. CDR1 and CDR2 from the germline V gene are SEHNR and FQNEAQ (reference sequence). The V end lost 3 bases, the J end lost 1 base, and 1 base lay between the germline ends. The CDR3 runs 12 residues. In DNA form, the CDR3 reads TGTGCCAGCAGCTTCAGCAATCAGCCCCAGCATTTT. It yields the protein CASSFSNQPQHF.

V and J are TRBV19 and TRBJ2-3; no clear D gene. The CDR3 is made up of 13 amino acids. CDR1 LNHDA and CDR2 SQIVND come from the germline V gene (reference sequence). Trimming took off 3 bases at V and 2 bases at J, with 6 bases between the two ends. CDR3 in amino acids: CASSIAVTDTQYF. The CDR3 nucleotides read TGTGCCAGTAGTATTGCAGTCACAGATACGCAGTATTTT. The variable domain in full, with the rest retrieved from reference TRBV19 and TRBJ2-3, is DGGITQSPKYLFRKEGQNVTLSCEQNLNHDAMYWYRQDPGQGLRLIYYSQIVNDFQKGDIAEGYSVSREKKESFPLTVTSAQKNPTAFYLCASSIAVTDTQYFGPGTRLTVL.

This clonotype was seen only a few times. The V and J genes are TRBV6-1 and TRBJ1-2; 10 nucleotides agree with TRBD1. The CDR3 length is 13 residues. V gave up 5 bases and J gave up 9 bases; unmatched junction bases: 6. CDR1 is MNHNS, CDR2 SASEGT, per germline. The DNA for the CDR3 is TGTGCCAGCAGTCCCGGGACAGGGGCCAGCTACACCTTC. Translating it yields CASSPGTGASYTF.

The J gene is TRBJ2-1, the V gene TRBV20-1; 10 positions agree with TRBD2. V was clipped by 0 bases and J by 3 bases; unmatched bases: 2. There are 15 residues in the CDR3. The germline V gene encodes CDR1 DFQATT and CDR2 SNEGSKA (reference sequence). CDR3 protein: CSARDLAGVYNEQFF. The CDR3 nucleotides read TGCAGTGCTAGAGATCTAGCGGGGGTCTACAATGAGCAGTTCTTC.

The gene calls are TRBV7-9 and TRBJ2-7; a weak D match, TRBD1 (6 bases). Trimming took off 4 bases at V and 0 bases at J, with 19 bases between the two ends. The germline CDR1 and CDR2 sequences are SEHNR and FQNEAQ (reference sequence). The length of the CDR3 is 17 residues. The CDR3 DNA follows: TGTGCCAGCAGCTCGGGGACCGGACAGTTAAGCTCCTACGAGCAGTACTTC. This sequence encodes CASSSGTGQLSSYEQYF.

The V gene is TRBV20-1, the J gene TRBJ1-5; D gene ambiguous. From germline, CDR1 is DFQATT and CDR2 SNEGSKA (reference sequence). V lost 0 bases to trimming and J lost 4 bases, with 7 bases between them. The length of the CDR3 is 13 residues. This CDR3 reads CSARENPNQPQHF. The CDR3 DNA reads as TGCAGTGCTAGAGAGAATCCGAATCAGCCCCAGCATTTT.

This clonotype has just a few counts. This sequence joins TRBV6-1 and TRBJ1-6, with D perhaps TRBD1 (6 bases). CDR1 and CDR2 (germline): MNHNS, SASEGT. Trimming took 4 bases from V and 11 from J, leaving 15 bases between them. The CDR3 length is 14 residues. CDR3 loop: CASSVTGSRAPLHF. The DNA of the CDR3 is TGTGCCAGCAGTGTAACAGGGAGTCGGGCACCCCTCCACTTT.